The next 3 T cell receptor beta chains were all read from a single sample in a study of T cell responses to AZD1222 COVID-19 vaccine. Method: immunoSEQ multiplex PCR; TCRdb's copy keeps in-frame clones and lacks some. The sample holds about 140,000 clones, 92% seen once. The sequencing used peripheral blood, collected on day 0 of AZD1222 vaccination. Receptors originate from an adult in good health.

This chain connects TRBV4-1 to TRBJ1-2; D remains ambiguous. CDR3 length equals 15 residues. Germline lookup yields CDR1 MGHRA and CDR2 YSYEKL. V lost 0 bases to trimming and J lost 2 bases, with 10 bases between them. The CDR3 spells CASSQESRNNYGYTF. CDR3 nucleotide sequence: TGCGCCAGCAGCCAAGAGAGCCGAAACAACTATGGCTACACCTTC.

This chain joins TRBV7-9 and TRBJ1-1, with TRBD1 matching over 7 bases. This CDR3 has 15 residues. Germline CDR1 is SEHNR and CDR2 is FQNEAQ (reference sequence). Trimming at V came to 5 bases and at J to 5 bases, leaving 11 bases not matched to a gene. The CDR3 coding sequence is TGTGCCAGCAGCCTAACAGGGGCCTCGAGGACTGAAGCTTTCTTT. It yields the protein CASSLTGASRTEAFF.

The rearrangement uses TRBV6-5 and TRBJ2-1; unclear D gene. V lost 5 bases and J 6 bases, leaving 17 bases between the germline ends. CDR1 is MNHEY, CDR2 SVGAGI, per germline. The CDR3 length is 15 residues. In DNA form, the CDR3 reads TGTGCCAGCAGTAATCGACCGAGGCGGTCCAATGAGCAGTTCTTC. Amino acid sequence: CASSNRPRRSNEQFF.